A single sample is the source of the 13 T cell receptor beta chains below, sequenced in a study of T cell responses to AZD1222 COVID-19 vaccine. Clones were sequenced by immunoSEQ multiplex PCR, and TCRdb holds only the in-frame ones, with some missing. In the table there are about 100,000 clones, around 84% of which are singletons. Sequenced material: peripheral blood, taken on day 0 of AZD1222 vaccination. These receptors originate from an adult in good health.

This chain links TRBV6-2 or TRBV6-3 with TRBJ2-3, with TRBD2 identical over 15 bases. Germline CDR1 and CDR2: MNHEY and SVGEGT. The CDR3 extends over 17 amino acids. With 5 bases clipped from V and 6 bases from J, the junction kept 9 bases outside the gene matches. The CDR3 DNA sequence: TGTGCCAGCAGTCGTAGGACTAGCGGGAGGGCCGCTGATACGCAGTATTTT. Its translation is CASSRRTSGRAADTQYF.

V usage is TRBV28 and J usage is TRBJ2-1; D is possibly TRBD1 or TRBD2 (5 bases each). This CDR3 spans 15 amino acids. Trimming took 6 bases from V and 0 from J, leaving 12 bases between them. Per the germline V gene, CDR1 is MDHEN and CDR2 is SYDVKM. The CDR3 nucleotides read TGTGCCAGCAGCATGGGACCGAGCTCCTACAATGAGCAGTTCTTC. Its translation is CASSMGPSSYNEQFF.

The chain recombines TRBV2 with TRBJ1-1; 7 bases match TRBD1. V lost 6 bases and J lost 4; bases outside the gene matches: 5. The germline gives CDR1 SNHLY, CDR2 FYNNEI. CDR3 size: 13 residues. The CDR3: CASRADRATEAFF. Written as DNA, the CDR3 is TGTGCCAGCAGAGCCGACAGGGCCACTGAAGCTTTCTTT.

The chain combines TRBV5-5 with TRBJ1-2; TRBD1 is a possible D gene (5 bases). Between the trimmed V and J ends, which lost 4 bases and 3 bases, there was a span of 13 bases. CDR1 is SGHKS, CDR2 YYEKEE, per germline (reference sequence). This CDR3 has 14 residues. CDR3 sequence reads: CASSPSGHDYGYTF. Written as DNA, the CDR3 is TGTGCCAGCAGCCCCTCCGGACACGACTATGGCTACACCTTC.

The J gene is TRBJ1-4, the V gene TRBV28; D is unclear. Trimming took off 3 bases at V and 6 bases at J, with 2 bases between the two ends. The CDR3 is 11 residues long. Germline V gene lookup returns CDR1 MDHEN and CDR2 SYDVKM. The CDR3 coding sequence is TGTGCCAGCAGTTTCTATGAAAAACTGTTTTTT. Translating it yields CASSFYEKLFF.

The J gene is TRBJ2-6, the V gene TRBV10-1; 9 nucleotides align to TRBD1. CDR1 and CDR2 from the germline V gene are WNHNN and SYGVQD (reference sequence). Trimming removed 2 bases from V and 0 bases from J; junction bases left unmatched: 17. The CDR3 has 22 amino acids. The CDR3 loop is CASSEPTGTGKTFSSGANVLTF. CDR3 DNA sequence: TGCGCCAGCAGTGAGCCAACCGGGACAGGGAAAACCTTTAGCTCTGGGGCCAACGTCCTGACTTTC.

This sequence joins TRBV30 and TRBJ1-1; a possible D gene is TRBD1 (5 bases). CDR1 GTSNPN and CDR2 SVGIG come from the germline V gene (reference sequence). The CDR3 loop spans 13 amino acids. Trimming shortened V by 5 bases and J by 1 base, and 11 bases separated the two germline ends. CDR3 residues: CAWGGLGNTEAFF. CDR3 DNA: TGTGCCTGGGGGGGGTTGGGGAACACTGAAGCTTTCTTT.

The CDR3 DNA sequence: TGTGCCAGTAGCTGGCAGGGAGGAGTAACTGGAAACACCATATATTTT. This encodes CASSWQGGVTGNTIYF. V gene TRBV19 combines with J gene TRBJ1-3, with D possibly TRBD1 on 5 matching bases. Trimming removed 6 bases at V and 2 bases at J, with 17 bases between. The CDR3 has 16 residues. Germline V gene data show CDR1 as LNHDA and CDR2 as SQIVND (reference sequence).

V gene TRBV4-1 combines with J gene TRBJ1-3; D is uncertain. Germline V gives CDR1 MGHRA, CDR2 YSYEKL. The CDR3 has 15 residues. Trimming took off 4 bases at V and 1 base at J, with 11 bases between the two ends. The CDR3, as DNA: TGCGCCAGCAGCCTCGAAATTGGTTCTGGAAACACCATATATTTT. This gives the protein CASSLEIGSGNTIYF.

CDR3 nucleotides: TGTGCCAGCAGCCAAGATTTAAGCGGGAGCGACCTCGAGCAGTACTTC. Protein product: CASSQDLSGSDLEQYF. The genes are TRBV4-2 and TRBJ2-7; TRBD2 matches 8 bases. Trimming removed 0 bases from V and 6 bases from J; junction bases left unmatched: 10. The CDR3 sequence is 16 residues long. Germline V CDR1 and CDR2: LGHNA, YNFKEQ.

This chain's CDR3 is CASIQRQNMNTEAFF. The CDR3 DNA sequence: TGTGCCAGCATCCAGCGACAAAACATGAACACTGAAGCTTTCTTT. The J gene is TRBJ1-1, the V gene TRBV7-9; no clear D gene. CDR3 length: 15 amino acids. In germline, CDR1 is SEHNR, CDR2 FQNEAQ (reference sequence). Deletions cut 7 bases from V and 0 bases from J, with 15 bases between. Combining the CDR3 with reference TRBV7-9 and TRBJ1-1 gives the whole variable domain DTGVSQNPRHKITKRGQNVTFRCDPISEHNRLYWYRQTLGQGPEFLTYFQNEAQLEKSRLLSDRFSAERPKGSFSTLEIQRTEQGDSAMYLCASIQRQNMNTEAFFGQGTRLTVV.

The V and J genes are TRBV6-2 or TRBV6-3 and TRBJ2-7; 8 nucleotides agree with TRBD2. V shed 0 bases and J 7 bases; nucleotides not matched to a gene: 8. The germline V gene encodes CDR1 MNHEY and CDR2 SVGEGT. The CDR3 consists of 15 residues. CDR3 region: CASSYSRSGSGEQYF. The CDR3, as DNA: TGTGCCAGCAGTTACTCGAGGAGCGGGAGTGGTGAGCAGTACTTC.

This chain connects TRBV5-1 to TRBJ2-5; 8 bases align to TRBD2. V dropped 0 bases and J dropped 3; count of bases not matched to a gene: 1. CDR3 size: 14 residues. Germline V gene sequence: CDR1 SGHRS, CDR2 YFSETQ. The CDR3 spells CASSLDSGEETQYF. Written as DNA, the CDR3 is TGCGCCAGCAGCTTGGATAGCGGGGAAGAGACCCAGTACTTC.